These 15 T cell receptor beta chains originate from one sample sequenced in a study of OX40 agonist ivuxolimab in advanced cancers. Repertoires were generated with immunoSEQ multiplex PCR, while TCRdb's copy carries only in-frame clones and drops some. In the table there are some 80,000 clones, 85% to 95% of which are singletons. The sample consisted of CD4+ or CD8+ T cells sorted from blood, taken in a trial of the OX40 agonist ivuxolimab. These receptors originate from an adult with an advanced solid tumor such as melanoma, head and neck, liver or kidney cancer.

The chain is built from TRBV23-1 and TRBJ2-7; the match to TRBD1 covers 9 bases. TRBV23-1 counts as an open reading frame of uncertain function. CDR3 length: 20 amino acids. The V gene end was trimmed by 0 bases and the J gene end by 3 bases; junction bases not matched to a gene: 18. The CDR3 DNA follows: TGCGCCAGCAGTCAATCTGCCCCGAGAAGGACAGGGGCTTTAATCTACGAGCAGTACTTC. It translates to CASSQSAPRRTGALIYEQYF.

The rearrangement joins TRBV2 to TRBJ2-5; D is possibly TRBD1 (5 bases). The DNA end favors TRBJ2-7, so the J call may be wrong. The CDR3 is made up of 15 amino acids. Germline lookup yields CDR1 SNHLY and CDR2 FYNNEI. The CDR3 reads CASLPQGLGPYEQYF. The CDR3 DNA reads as TGTGCCAGCCTACCTCAGGGTTTGGGTCCCTACGAGCAGTACTTC.

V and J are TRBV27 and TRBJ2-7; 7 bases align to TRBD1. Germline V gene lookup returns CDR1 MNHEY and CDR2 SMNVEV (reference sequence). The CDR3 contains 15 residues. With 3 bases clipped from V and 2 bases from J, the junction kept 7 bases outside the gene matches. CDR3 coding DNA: TGTGCCAGCAGTTTCAGGAGACAGGGACCCTACGAGCAGTACTTC. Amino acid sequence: CASSFRRQGPYEQYF.

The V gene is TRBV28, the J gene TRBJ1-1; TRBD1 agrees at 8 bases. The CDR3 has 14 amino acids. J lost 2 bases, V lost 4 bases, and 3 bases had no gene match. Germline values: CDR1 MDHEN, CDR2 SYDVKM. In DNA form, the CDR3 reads TGTGCCAGCAGTTGGACAGGGAGTAACACTGAAGCTTTCTTT. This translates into CASSWTGSNTEAFF.

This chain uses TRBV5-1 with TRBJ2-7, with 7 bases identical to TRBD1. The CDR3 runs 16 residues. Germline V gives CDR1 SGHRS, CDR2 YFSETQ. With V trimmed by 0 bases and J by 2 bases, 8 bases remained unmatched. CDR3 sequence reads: CASSLEGTASTYEQYF. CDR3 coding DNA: TGCGCCAGCAGCTTGGAGGGGACAGCATCTACCTACGAGCAGTACTTC.

The chain's CDR3 is CAAGQIYEQYF. The DNA of the CDR3 is TGTGCCGCCGGACAAATCTACGAGCAGTACTTC. V usage is TRBV27 and J usage is TRBJ2-7, with D perhaps TRBD1 (5 bases). The ends were cut back, 11 bases at V and 3 bases at J, with 11 bases in the middle. The CDR3 runs to 11 residues. From germline, CDR1 is MNHEY and CDR2 SMNVEV (reference sequence).

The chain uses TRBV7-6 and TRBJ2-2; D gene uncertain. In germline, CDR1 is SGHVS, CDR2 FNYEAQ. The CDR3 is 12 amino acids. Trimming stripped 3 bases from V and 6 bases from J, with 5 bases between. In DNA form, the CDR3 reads TGTGCCAGCAGCTTTGAGTCCGGGGAGCTGTTTTTT. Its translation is CASSFESGELFF.

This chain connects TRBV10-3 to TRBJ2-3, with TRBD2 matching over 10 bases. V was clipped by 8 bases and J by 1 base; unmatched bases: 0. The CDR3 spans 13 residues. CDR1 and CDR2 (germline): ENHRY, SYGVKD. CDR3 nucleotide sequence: TGTGCCATCCTAGCGGGGGGCACAGATACGCAGTATTTT. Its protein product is CAILAGGTDTQYF.

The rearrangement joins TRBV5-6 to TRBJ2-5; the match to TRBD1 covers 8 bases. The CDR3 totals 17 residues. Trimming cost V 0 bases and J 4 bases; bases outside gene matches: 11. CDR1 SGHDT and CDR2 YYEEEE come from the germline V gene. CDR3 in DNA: TGTGCCAGCAGCTTGGCTACAGCGGACAGGGTCGGAGAGACCCAGTACTTC. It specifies CASSLATADRVGETQYF.

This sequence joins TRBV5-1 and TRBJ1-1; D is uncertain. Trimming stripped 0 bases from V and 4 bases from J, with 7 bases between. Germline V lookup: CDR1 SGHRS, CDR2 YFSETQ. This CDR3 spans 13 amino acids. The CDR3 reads CASSLAAPTEAFF. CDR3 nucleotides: TGCGCCAGCAGCTTGGCCGCTCCCACTGAAGCTTTCTTT.

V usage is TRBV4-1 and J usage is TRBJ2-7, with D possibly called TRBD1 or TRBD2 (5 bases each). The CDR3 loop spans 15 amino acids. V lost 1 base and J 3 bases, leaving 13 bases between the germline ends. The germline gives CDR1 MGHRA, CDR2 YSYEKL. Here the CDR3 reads CASSQVPGPYYEQYF. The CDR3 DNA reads TGCGCCAGCAGCCAAGTGCCGGGACCCTACTACGAGCAGTACTTC.

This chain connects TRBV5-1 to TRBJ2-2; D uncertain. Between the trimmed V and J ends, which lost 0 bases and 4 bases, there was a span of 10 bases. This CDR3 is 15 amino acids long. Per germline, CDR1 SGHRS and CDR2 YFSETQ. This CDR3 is CASSLGSRSTGELFF. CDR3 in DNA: TGCGCCAGCAGCTTGGGCTCCCGCAGCACCGGGGAGCTGTTTTTT.

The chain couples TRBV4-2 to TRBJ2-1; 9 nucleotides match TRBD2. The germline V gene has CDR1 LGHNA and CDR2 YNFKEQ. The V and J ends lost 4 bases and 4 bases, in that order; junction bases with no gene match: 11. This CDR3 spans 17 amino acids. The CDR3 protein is CASSPRPAGGNYNEQFF. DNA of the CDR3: TGTGCCAGCAGCCCCCGCCCCGCGGGAGGGAATTACAATGAGCAGTTCTTC.

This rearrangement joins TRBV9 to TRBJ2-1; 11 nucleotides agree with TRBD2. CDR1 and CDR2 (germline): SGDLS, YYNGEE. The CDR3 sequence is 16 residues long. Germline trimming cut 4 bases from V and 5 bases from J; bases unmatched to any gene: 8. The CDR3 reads CASSSKGTSGDNEQFF. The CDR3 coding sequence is TGTGCCAGCAGCTCGAAAGGGACTAGCGGAGACAATGAGCAGTTCTTC.

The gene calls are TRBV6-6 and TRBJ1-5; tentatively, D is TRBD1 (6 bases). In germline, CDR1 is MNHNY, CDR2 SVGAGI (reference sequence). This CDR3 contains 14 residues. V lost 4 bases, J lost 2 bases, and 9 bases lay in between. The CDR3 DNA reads TGTGCCAGCAGTTTGGCAGGGGGCAATCAGCCCCAGCATTTT. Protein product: CASSLAGGNQPQHF.